These 31 T cell receptor beta chains were all obtained from the same sample, sequenced in a study of OX40 agonist ivuxolimab in advanced cancers. Sequenced by immunoSEQ multiplex PCR; TCRdb stores in-frame clones only, minus some. This table holds about 41,000 clones, approximately 89% found once. Material: CD4+ or CD8+ T cells sorted from blood, obtained in a trial of the OX40 agonist ivuxolimab. These receptors were taken from an adult with an advanced solid tumor such as melanoma, head and neck, liver or kidney cancer.

The chain employs TRBV5-1 and TRBJ2-5, with D possibly called TRBD1 or TRBD2 (6 bases each). V shed 0 bases and J shed 1 base, with 10 bases lying between them. There are 15 residues in the CDR3. The V gene's germline CDR1 is SGHRS and CDR2 YFSETQ. The DNA for the CDR3 is TGCGCCAGCAGCTTGGGGCCGGGGGCCCAAGAGACCCAGTACTTC. This translates into CASSLGPGAQETQYF.

The gene calls are TRBV28 and TRBJ2-2; 7 bases agree with TRBD1. The germline gives CDR1 MDHEN, CDR2 SYDVKM. The CDR3 has 16 amino acids. With V trimmed by 10 bases and J by 5 bases, 16 bases remained unmatched. CDR3 loop: CATTPDRARRTGELFF. Here the CDR3 DNA reads TGTGCCACCACCCCCGACAGGGCTCGGAGGACCGGGGAGCTGTTTTTT.

This chain uses TRBV6-5 with TRBJ2-7; D remains unclear. Trimming pared 1 base from V and 2 bases from J, leaving 6 bases between. Germline assignment: CDR1 MNHEY and CDR2 SVGAGI. The CDR3 has 13 amino acids. CDR3 in amino acids: CASSYFGPYEQYF. The CDR3 nucleotides are TGTGCCAGCAGTTACTTCGGTCCCTACGAGCAGTACTTC.

V is TRBV6-5 and J is TRBJ2-4; D may be TRBD1 (5 bases). CDR3 size: 14 residues. Trimming removed 6 bases at V and 0 bases at J, with 9 bases between. The germline V gene has CDR1 MNHEY and CDR2 SVGAGI. CDR3 protein: CASRSRVAKNIQYF. For the CDR3, the DNA is TGTGCCAGCAGGAGCAGGGTAGCCAAAAACATTCAGTACTTC.

This clone is a singleton in its sample. Its ends do not fully match the called genes, so a read error is possible. V is TRBV5-1 and J is TRBJ2-7, with D tentatively TRBD2 (6 bases). This CDR3 contains 15 residues. Germline V lookup: CDR1 SGHRS, CDR2 YFSETQ. CDR3 DNA: TGCGCCAGCAGCTTGGCCTACGGGAGCCAATACGGGCAGTACTTC. Its translation is CASSLAYGSQYGQYF.

The V and J genes are TRBV5-5 and TRBJ1-5; D is uncertain. This CDR3 has 14 residues. V was cut by 3 bases and J by 4 bases, with 11 bases left in between. Germline V gene lookup returns CDR1 SGHKS and CDR2 YYEKEE (reference sequence). CDR3 in amino acids: CASSSDRGNQPQHF. DNA for the CDR3: TGTGCCAGCAGCTCGGATCGGGGTAATCAGCCCCAGCATTTT. The complete variable domain, with remaining parts taken from reference TRBV5-5 and TRBJ1-5, reads DAGVTQSPTHLIKTRGQQVTLRCSPISGHKSVSWYQQVLGQGPQFIFQYYEKEERGRGNFPDRFSARQFPNYSSELNVNALLLGDSALYLCASSSDRGNQPQHFGDGTRLSIL.

This rearrangement joins TRBV6-9 to TRBJ2-5; D gene ambiguous. Germline CDR1 is MNHGY and CDR2 is SVAAGI. Trimming stripped 3 bases from V and 5 bases from J, with 16 bases between. This CDR3 region has 15 residues. DNA of the CDR3: TGTGCCAGCAGTTACTCGATGTCCATACCGGAGACCCAGTACTTC. It is translated as CASSYSMSIPETQYF.

The J gene is TRBJ2-3, the V gene TRBV5-1; TRBD2 matches 10 bases. The CDR3 is made up of 15 amino acids. V lost 0 bases to trimming and J lost 9 bases; unmatched junction nucleotides: 7. Germline CDR1 is SGHRS and CDR2 is YFSETQ. CDR3 sequence (DNA): TGCGCCAGCAGCTTGGCTAGCGGGAGAGGGAAGACGCAGTATTTT. Translating it yields CASSLASGRGKTQYF.

This clone was observed a single time. V and J are TRBV5-1 and TRBJ2-3; maybe TRBD1 (6 bases). The CDR3 spans 15 residues. Trimming left V 4 bases short and J 5 bases short, with 17 bases between. Germline V gene sequence: CDR1 SGHRS, CDR2 YFSETQ. The CDR3 region is CASSLRQGFGDTQYF. CDR3 bases: TGCGCCAGCAGCCTCAGGCAGGGGTTTGGAGATACGCAGTATTTT.

This clone was seen once. The V and J genes are TRBV6-4 and TRBJ1-4; the D is unclear. Trimming removed 2 bases at V and 7 bases at J, with 8 bases between. Germline CDR1 MRHNA, CDR2 SNTAGT. This CDR3 comprises 13 residues. In DNA form, the CDR3 reads TGTGCCAGCAGTGACGTGGGTTTTGAAAAACTGTTTTTT. Encoded protein: CASSDVGFEKLFF.

This chain links TRBV5-1 with TRBJ2-3; D ambiguous. CDR3 length: 13 amino acids. The V end was cut by 0 bases, the J end by 5 bases, with 7 bases between. Germline CDR1 SGHRS, CDR2 YFSETQ. CDR3 DNA: TGCGCCAGCAGCTTGGCCCTGCGAGATACGCAGTATTTT. It is translated as CASSLALRDTQYF.

This CDR3 reads CASSGPYQPQHF. In nucleotides, the CDR3 is TGTGCCAGCAGTGGGCCTTATCAGCCCCAGCATTTT. The chain is built from TRBV6-9 and TRBJ1-5, with unresolved D. This CDR3 is 12 amino acids long. Germline V lookup: CDR1 MNHGY, CDR2 SVAAGI. V was shortened by 5 bases and J by 5 bases, with 7 bases between the two germline ends.

The rearrangement joins TRBV27 to TRBJ2-2; D tentatively reads TRBD1 or TRBD2 (5 bases each). This CDR3 comprises 16 residues. Trimming took 5 bases from V and 2 from J, leaving 15 bases between them. Germline CDR1 MNHEY, CDR2 SMNVEV (reference sequence). CDR3 sequence reads: CASSGGPYINTGELFF. The CDR3 nucleotides read TGTGCCAGCAGTGGGGGTCCCTACATCAACACCGGGGAGCTGTTTTTT.

The chain uses TRBV27 and TRBJ1-4; weak D call: TRBD1 (5 bases). V dropped 6 bases and J dropped 4 bases, with 9 bases sitting between them. CDR3 length: 13 amino acids. Germline V gene sequence: CDR1 MNHEY, CDR2 SMNVEV (reference sequence). The CDR3 DNA is TGTGCCAGCAGCTCAGGGCTTAATGAAAAACTGTTTTTT. Translation: CASSSGLNEKLFF.

The genes are TRBV6-1 and TRBJ2-2, with 12 positions matching TRBD2. V lost 6 bases to trimming and J lost 1 base; unmatched junction nucleotides: 0. Per germline, CDR1 MNHNS and CDR2 SASEGT. The CDR3 contains 15 residues. This CDR3 is CASRTSGGNTGELFF. DNA for the CDR3: TGTGCCAGCAGGACTAGCGGGGGGAACACCGGGGAGCTGTTTTTT.

The chain employs TRBV30 and TRBJ1-1; D not resolved. This CDR3 region has 10 residues. Trimming left V 4 bases short and J 7 bases short, with 7 bases between. From germline, CDR1 is GTSNPN and CDR2 SVGIG (reference sequence). The CDR3 loop reads CAWTRIEAFF. CDR3 coding DNA: TGTGCCTGGACGAGGATTGAAGCTTTCTTT.

The rearrangement links TRBV5-6 to TRBJ2-7; TRBD1 matches at 9 bases. Losses at the gene ends were 4 bases for V and 3 bases for J; bases not matched to a gene: 11. CDR3 size: 16 residues. Looked up from germline, CDR1 is SGHDT and CDR2 is YYEEEE. The CDR3 protein is CASSLGTGPLFYEQYF. CDR3 sequence (DNA): TGTGCCAGCAGCCTGGGGACAGGGCCTCTCTTCTACGAGCAGTACTTC.

V is TRBV4-1 and J is TRBJ2-5; TRBD2 is a possible D gene (5 bases). The V and J ends lost 4 bases and 0 bases respectively, with 9 bases between them. The germline V gene encodes CDR1 MGHRA and CDR2 YSYEKL. This CDR3 region has 14 residues. CDR3 in DNA: TGCGCCAGCAGCCGTTCCGGGAACCAAGAGACCCAGTACTTC. The encoded protein is CASSRSGNQETQYF.

This clone is a singleton in its sample. Here the CDR3 reads CASTLGETQYF. CDR3 bases: TGTGCCAGCACCCTGGGGGAGACCCAGTACTTC. The rearrangement uses TRBV11-2 and TRBJ2-5; no firm D call. This CDR3 is built from 11 residues. Trimming left V 7 bases short and J 5 bases short, with 8 bases between. The germline gives CDR1 SGHAT, CDR2 FQNNGV.

Details on this clone: Other DNA sequences in the same sample also yield this CDR3. This sequence joins TRBV7-9 and TRBJ1-5; a weak D match, TRBD1 (5 bases). The CDR3 contains 12 residues. V was pared by 3 bases and J by 5 bases, with 5 bases between. Germline V gene lookup returns CDR1 SEHNR and CDR2 FQNEAQ (reference sequence). CDR3 in amino acids: CASSLGDQPQHF. DNA for the CDR3: TGTGCCAGCAGCTTGGGGGATCAGCCCCAGCATTTT. The full variable domain, its missing parts supplied by reference TRBV7-9 and TRBJ1-5, is DTGVSQNPRHKITKRGQNVTFRCDPISEHNRLYWYRQTLGQGPEFLTYFQNEAQLEKSRLLSDRFSAERPKGSFSTLEIQRTEQGDSAMYLCASSLGDQPQHFGDGTRLSIL.

The rearrangement joins TRBV29-1 to TRBJ2-5; 7 bases line up with TRBD2. J was trimmed by 9 bases and V by 0 bases; bases with no gene match: 7. The length of the CDR3 is 13 residues. Germline CDR1 SQVTM, CDR2 ANQGSEA. CDR3 sequence (DNA): TGCAGCGTTGAAGAATGGGCAGGGAGGGCCCAGTACTTC. Amino acid sequence: CSVEEWAGRAQYF.

The V gene is TRBV15, the J gene TRBJ2-7; 9 bases are a match to TRBD1. V was pared by 0 bases and J by 6 bases, with 6 bases of the junction left unmatched. The CDR3 spans 15 residues. CDR1 LNHNV and CDR2 YYDKDF come from the germline V gene (reference sequence). Here the CDR3 DNA reads TGTGCCACCAGCAGAGATGGGACAGGGCGAGGCGAGCAGTACTTC. This sequence encodes CATSRDGTGRGEQYF.

The gene calls are TRBV28 and TRBJ2-4, with D perhaps TRBD1 (5 bases). V was cut by 4 bases and J by 0 bases, with 13 bases left in between. The CDR3 contains 16 residues. Per germline, CDR1 MDHEN and CDR2 SYDVKM. The CDR3 nucleotides read TGTGCCAGCAGTTCCCAAGGGGCCCTAGCCAAAAACATTCAGTACTTC. Encoded protein: CASSSQGALAKNIQYF.

The CDR3 protein is CASSVFSLEKLFF. The CDR3, as DNA: TGTGCCAGCAGTGTCTTTAGCCTTGAAAAACTGTTTTTT. The chain uses TRBV6-1 and TRBJ1-4; D gene ambiguous. The CDR3 contains 13 residues. Germline assignment: CDR1 MNHNS and CDR2 SASEGT. Trimming took off 4 bases at V and 7 bases at J, with 10 bases between the two ends.

This chain joins TRBV18 and TRBJ2-5; 9 nucleotides agree with TRBD1. The CDR3 is 15 residues long. Trimming cost V 4 bases and J 5 bases; bases outside gene matches: 8. Per the germline V gene, CDR1 is KGHSH and CDR2 is LQKENI. CDR3 protein: CASSQGWTGEETQYF. CDR3 nucleotides: TGTGCCAGCTCACAGGGTTGGACAGGGGAGGAGACCCAGTACTTC.

The chain uses TRBV6-4 and TRBJ2-3, with D perhaps TRBD1 (6 bases). V lost 3 bases, J lost 0 bases, and 10 bases lay in between. Germline V gene sequence: CDR1 MRHNA, CDR2 SNTAGT. The CDR3 is 15 residues long. The CDR3 loop is CASSEQGISTDTQYF. For the CDR3, the DNA is TGTGCCAGCAGTGAGCAGGGGATCAGCACAGATACGCAGTATTTT.

The J gene is TRBJ2-1, the V gene TRBV5-4; 8 bases line up with TRBD2. The CDR3 is made up of 15 amino acids. The ends lost 2 bases at V and 6 bases at J; junction bases unmatched: 7. Germline V gene sequence: CDR1 SGHNT, CDR2 YYREEE (reference sequence). The CDR3 DNA reads TGTGCCAGCAGCTTCCCTGGACTAGCAGCCAATGAGCAGTTCTTC. Its protein is CASSFPGLAANEQFF. The whole variable domain, filled in from reference TRBV5-4 and TRBJ2-1, reads ETGVTQSPTHLIKTRGQQVTLRCSSQSGHNTVSWYQQALGQGPQFIFQYYREEENGRGNFPPRFSGLQFPNYSSELNVNALELDDSALYLCASSFPGLAANEQFFGPGTRLTVL.

This clone has just a few counts. Written as DNA, the CDR3 is TGTGCCAGCAGTCCTGACACAGATACGCAGTATTTT. Its protein is CASSPDTDTQYF. The gene calls are TRBV2 and TRBJ2-3; D is uncertain. The length of the CDR3 is 12 residues. The ends were cut back, 5 bases at V and 2 bases at J, with 5 bases in the middle. Germline values: CDR1 SNHLY, CDR2 FYNNEI.

The chain recombines TRBV5-6 with TRBJ2-1; D not resolved. The germline CDR1 and CDR2 sequences are SGHDT and YYEEEE. Trimming left V 2 bases short and J 4 bases short, with 10 bases between. The CDR3 sequence is 14 residues long. The CDR3 coding sequence is TGTGCCAGCAGCTTTGGCGGCCATTACAATGAGCAGTTCTTC. Amino acid sequence: CASSFGGHYNEQFF.

The J gene is TRBJ1-5, the V gene TRBV2; 8 bases agree with TRBD1. This CDR3 has 14 residues. Trimming removed 5 bases from V and 6 bases from J; junction bases left unmatched: 6. CDR1 is SNHLY and CDR2 is FYNNEI in the germline V gene. As DNA, the CDR3 is TGTGCCAGCAGTTCGGACAGGGCGACTCAGCCCCAGCATTTT. It specifies CASSSDRATQPQHF.

The chain employs TRBV29-1 and TRBJ2-3, with D perhaps TRBD2 (5 bases). V was cut by 8 bases and J by 0 bases, with 6 bases left in between. Germline CDR1 reads SQVTM; CDR2 reads ANQGSEA. This CDR3 comprises 11 residues. CDR3 sequence reads: CSSGSTDTQYF. The CDR3 DNA reads TGCAGCAGCGGAAGCACAGATACGCAGTATTTT.